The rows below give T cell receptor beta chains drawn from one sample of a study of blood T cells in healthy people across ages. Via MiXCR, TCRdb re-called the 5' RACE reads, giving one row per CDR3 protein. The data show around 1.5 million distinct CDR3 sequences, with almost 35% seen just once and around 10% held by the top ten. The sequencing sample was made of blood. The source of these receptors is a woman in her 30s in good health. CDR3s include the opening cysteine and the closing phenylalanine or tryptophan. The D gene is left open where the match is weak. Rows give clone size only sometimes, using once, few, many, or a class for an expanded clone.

CDR3 DNA: TGTGCCAGCAGTTTATTCTCCTCCTACGAGCAGTACTTC
CDR3 protein: CASSLFSSYEQYF
J gene: TRBJ2-7
D gene: .
V gene: TRBV12-3/TRBV12-4
clone size: many

CDR3 DNA: TGTGCCAGCAGCTTATATAGCGGGGGGGCCGGTACGCAGTATTTT
CDR3 protein: CASSLYSGGAGTQYF
J gene: TRBJ2-3
D gene: TRBD2
V gene: TRBV7-7
clone size: .

CDR3 DNA: TGTGCCAGTCGGACAGGGTCCCTATCGGCCAACGTCCTGACTTTC
CDR3 protein: CASRTGSLSANVLTF
J gene: TRBJ2-6
D gene: TRBD1
V gene: TRBV2
clone size: .

CDR3 DNA: TGTGCCAGCAGCCGTGGACAGGGCAAAGCCCTCCACTTT
CDR3 protein: CASSRGQGKALHF
J gene: TRBJ1-6
D gene: TRBD1
V gene: TRBV7-3
clone size: few

CDR3 DNA: TGTGCCACCCTGGGTTTCCGGACTGAAGCTTTCTTT
CDR3 protein: CATLGFRTEAFF
J gene: TRBJ1-1
D gene: .
V gene: TRBV10-3
clone size: .

CDR3 DNA: TGTGCCAGCAGCCCTACCGGGACAGCTTCCTACGAGCAGTACTTC
CDR3 protein: CASSPTGTASYEQYF
J gene: TRBJ2-7
D gene: TRBD1
V gene: TRBV28
clone size: many

CDR3 DNA: TGTGCCAGCAGCTCCAACACCAACACCGGGGAGCTGTTTTTT
CDR3 protein: CASSSNTNTGELFF
J gene: TRBJ2-2
D gene: .
V gene: TRBV7-8
clone size: .

CDR3 DNA: TGCAGCGTCAGGAGCTCCTACGAGCAGTACTTC
CDR3 protein: CSVRSSYEQYF
J gene: TRBJ2-7
D gene: .
V gene: TRBV29-1
clone size: many

CDR3 DNA: TGCAGTGCTAGGACAGACCCAAACACTGAAGCTTTCTTT
CDR3 protein: CSARTDPNTEAFF
J gene: TRBJ1-1
D gene: .
V gene: TRBV20-1
clone size: .

CDR3 DNA: TGCAGTGCTGGGGTCAGCGACGAGCAGTACTTC
CDR3 protein: CSAGVSDEQYF
J gene: TRBJ2-7
D gene: .
V gene: TRBV20-1
clone size: many

CDR3 DNA: TGTGCCAGCAGCGACCGTTCACGGGGCCACTTT
CDR3 protein: CASSDRSRGHF
J gene: TRBJ1-6
D gene: .
V gene: TRBV21-1
clone size: .

CDR3 DNA: TGTGCCAGCAGCCGCCCCGGACGGCTCCCCAATCAGCCCCAGCATTTT
CDR3 protein: CASSRPGRLPNQPQHF
J gene: TRBJ1-5
D gene: .
V gene: TRBV6-5
clone size: few

CDR3 DNA: TGCAGCGTTGAATGGGGGCAGTCATATCGGAACACTGAAGCTTTCTTT
CDR3 protein: CSVEWGQSYRNTEAFF
J gene: TRBJ1-1
D gene: .
V gene: TRBV29-1
clone size: few

CDR3 DNA: TGTGCCAGCAGCTCTCGACAGGGGTCGCCGGATAGCTCCTACAATGAGCAGTTCTTC
CDR3 protein: CASSSRQGSPDSSYNEQFF
J gene: TRBJ2-1
D gene: TRBD1
V gene: TRBV3-1
clone size: once

CDR3 DNA: TGTGCCAGCAGTTTTAAAACTTGGACTTACTCCTACAATGAGCAGTTCTTC
CDR3 protein: CASSFKTWTYSYNEQFF
J gene: TRBJ2-1
D gene: .
V gene: TRBV28
clone size: .

CDR3 DNA: TGTGCCACCGAGACGGGCATGAACACTGAAGCTTTCTTT
CDR3 protein: CATETGMNTEAFF
J gene: TRBJ1-1
D gene: .
V gene: TRBV6-6
clone size: few

CDR3 DNA: TGCAGCGGGATTCGACAGGGGTGGAAAGAGACCCAGTACTTC
CDR3 protein: CSGIRQGWKETQYF
J gene: TRBJ2-5
D gene: TRBD1
V gene: TRBV29-1
clone size: .

CDR3 DNA: TGCGGCGTGAGGGCCACCGGGGAGCTGTTTTTT
CDR3 protein: CGVRATGELFF
J gene: TRBJ2-2
D gene: .
V gene: TRBV29-1
clone size: .

CDR3 DNA: TGCAGTGCTGATCCGGGACAGGGGACCTACGAGCAGTACTTC
CDR3 protein: CSADPGQGTYEQYF
J gene: TRBJ2-7
D gene: TRBD1
V gene: TRBV20-1
clone size: .

CDR3 DNA: TGTGCCACCAGCAGTCTCCGAGAGACCCAGTACTTC
CDR3 protein: CATSSLRETQYF
J gene: TRBJ2-5
D gene: .
V gene: TRBV15
clone size: .

CDR3 DNA: TGTGCCTGGGAACCCGATGCCGGGGCCAACGTCCTGACTTTC
CDR3 protein: CAWEPDAGANVLTF
J gene: TRBJ2-6
D gene: .
V gene: TRBV30
clone size: .

CDR3 DNA: TGTGCCAGCAGCGTGGGACCTAGGAGCTCCTACAATGGGCAGTTCTTC
CDR3 protein: CASSVGPRSSYNGQFF
J gene: TRBJ2-1
D gene: .
V gene: TRBV9
clone size: .

CDR3 DNA: TGCAGTCCCGACTCAGATACGCAGTATTTT
CDR3 protein: CSPDSDTQYF
J gene: TRBJ2-3
D gene: .
V gene: TRBV20-1
clone size: many

CDR3 DNA: TGCAGTGCATTGGGGGCAGCAAGCAATCAGCCCCAGCATTTT
CDR3 protein: CSALGAASNQPQHF
J gene: TRBJ1-5
D gene: .
V gene: TRBV20-1
clone size: .

CDR3 DNA: TGCAGCGTTGAGAGGGGTGTCTATGGCTACACCTTC
CDR3 protein: CSVERGVYGYTF
J gene: TRBJ1-2
D gene: .
V gene: TRBV29-1
clone size: many

CDR3 DNA: TGTGCCAGCGGTACTAGCGGGAGATGGCGCACAGATACGCAGTATTTT
CDR3 protein: CASGTSGRWRTDTQYF
J gene: TRBJ2-3
D gene: TRBD2
V gene: TRBV28
clone size: .

CDR3 DNA: TGTACCATCAGTGAGTCCATATACAATGAGCAGTTCTTC
CDR3 protein: CTISESIYNEQFF
J gene: TRBJ2-1
D gene: .
V gene: TRBV10-3
clone size: .

CDR3 DNA: TGTGCCAGCAGCTTGTATGAGAGCTCCTACAGTGAGCAGTTCTTC
CDR3 protein: CASSLYESSYSEQFF
J gene: TRBJ2-1
D gene: .
V gene: TRBV5-6
clone size: .

CDR3 DNA: TGCGTGGTAAAGGCATGGAACACTGAAGCTTTCTTT
CDR3 protein: CVVKAWNTEAFF
J gene: TRBJ1-1
D gene: .
V gene: TRBV27
clone size: .

CDR3 DNA: TGTGCCAGTAGTACACCTCTACCAGGGCGGTCCTACAATGAGCAGTTCTTC
CDR3 protein: CASSTPLPGRSYNEQFF
J gene: TRBJ2-1
D gene: .
V gene: TRBV19
clone size: .

CDR3 DNA: TGCGCCAGCAGCTTACGGACAGGACTGAACACTGAAGCTTTCTTT
CDR3 protein: CASSLRTGLNTEAFF
J gene: TRBJ1-1
D gene: TRBD1
V gene: TRBV5-1
clone size: few

CDR3 DNA: TGTGCCAGCAGCCGCTCGACAGGGCGGAGTACTGAAGCTTTCTTT
CDR3 protein: CASSRSTGRSTEAFF
J gene: TRBJ1-1
D gene: TRBD1
V gene: TRBV7-6
clone size: .

CDR3 DNA: TGTGCCAGCACATTGTCAGGGGAGGTGAACACTGAAGCTTTCTTT
CDR3 protein: CASTLSGEVNTEAFF
J gene: TRBJ1-1
D gene: .
V gene: TRBV28
clone size: many

CDR3 DNA: TGCAGTGCTAGATTAGTTGGCCTAGCTAATGAGCAGTTCTTC
CDR3 protein: CSARLVGLANEQFF
J gene: TRBJ2-1
D gene: .
V gene: TRBV20-1
clone size: few

CDR3 DNA: TGCGCCAGCAGTGAAGGCGGGGTAGAGACCCAGTACTTC
CDR3 protein: CASSEGGVETQYF
J gene: TRBJ2-5
D gene: .
V gene: TRBV10-2
clone size: few

CDR3 DNA: TGTGCCAGCAGTTTCCTTCGGGACAGGGGGCTAGCGGGACTTTACAATGAGCAGTTCTTC
CDR3 protein: CASSFLRDRGLAGLYNEQFF
J gene: TRBJ2-1
D gene: TRBD1
V gene: TRBV27
clone size: .

CDR3 DNA: TGCGCCAGCAGCCCTATACCGACGGGGTACTACGAGCAGTACTTC
CDR3 protein: CASSPIPTGYYEQYF
J gene: TRBJ2-7
D gene: .
V gene: TRBV4-1
clone size: .

CDR3 DNA: TGTGCCAGCACTCTCCAGTCGGTTAGCACAGATACGCAGTATTTT
CDR3 protein: CASTLQSVSTDTQYF
J gene: TRBJ2-3
D gene: .
V gene: TRBV7-2
clone size: few

CDR3 DNA: TGTGCCAGCAGACCGGGACTAGCGGCCCCTTCCGAGCAGTACTTC
CDR3 protein: CASRPGLAAPSEQYF
J gene: TRBJ2-7
D gene: TRBD2
V gene: TRBV27
clone size: .

CDR3 DNA: TGTGCCAGCAGTCGCCGGGACGCCTTTGGCACTGAAGCTTTCTTT
CDR3 protein: CASSRRDAFGTEAFF
J gene: TRBJ1-1
D gene: .
V gene: TRBV27
clone size: .

CDR3 DNA: TGCGCCAGCAGCCAAGAACGAGCGGGCGTCGGGGGCTACGAGCAGTACTTC
CDR3 protein: CASSQERAGVGGYEQYF
J gene: TRBJ2-7
D gene: .
V gene: TRBV4-1
clone size: few

CDR3 DNA: TGCGCCAGCAGCCTCGGGACGGAAAGAGGAGGCTACACCTTC
CDR3 protein: CASSLGTERGGYTF
J gene: TRBJ1-2
D gene: .
V gene: TRBV4-1
clone size: few

CDR3 DNA: TGTGCCAGCAGCTCTATCCGGGGCAGTTCCCAACCACCAAGTCTAAACTATGGCTACACCTTC
CDR3 protein: CASSSIRGSSQPPSLNYGYTF
J gene: TRBJ1-2
D gene: .
V gene: TRBV11-1
clone size: few

CDR3 DNA: TGTGCCAGCAGCTTACAGGGCCTCGCCCCCTACAATGAGCAGTTCTTC
CDR3 protein: CASSLQGLAPYNEQFF
J gene: TRBJ2-1
D gene: .
V gene: TRBV7-7
clone size: few

CDR3 DNA: TGTGCCAGCAGTTACTCGAACAGGGAAAGATACGGAAGCTCACCCCTCCACTTT
CDR3 protein: CASSYSNRERYGSSPLHF
J gene: TRBJ1-6
D gene: .
V gene: TRBV6-5
clone size: .

CDR3 DNA: TGCAGTGCTAGGTTAGACGAGCGGGAGCACACCGGGGAGCTGTTTTTT
CDR3 protein: CSARLDEREHTGELFF
J gene: TRBJ2-2
D gene: TRBD2
V gene: TRBV20-1
clone size: few

CDR3 DNA: TGTGCCAGCTTACCGGGACCGCCACCCTACGAGCAGTACTTC
CDR3 protein: CASLPGPPPYEQYF
J gene: TRBJ2-7
D gene: .
V gene: TRBV27
clone size: .

CDR3 DNA: TGTGCCAGCAGTTCTCAAAGGGGGGTCCCCACTGAAGCTTTCTTT
CDR3 protein: CASSSQRGVPTEAFF
J gene: TRBJ1-1
D gene: .
V gene: TRBV6-6
clone size: .

CDR3 DNA: TGTGCCAGCAGCCAAGAAATGGTTACGCAGTATTTT
CDR3 protein: CASSQEMVTQYF
J gene: TRBJ2-3
D gene: .
V gene: TRBV3-1
clone size: .